The 9 T cell receptor beta chains in this list originate from one sample, sequenced in a study of T cell responses to AZD1222 COVID-19 vaccine. Sequenced by immunoSEQ multiplex PCR; TCRdb stores in-frame clones only, minus some. The table records 100,000 to 110,000 clones, around 90% of them present only once. The input for sequencing was peripheral blood, taken on day 0 of AZD1222 vaccination. The receptor set was obtained from an adult in good health.

Only one count was recorded for this clone. This chain joins TRBV7-6 and TRBJ2-2; the match to TRBD2 covers 11 bases. V lost 5 bases, J lost 1 base, and 0 bases stayed unmatched. The CDR3 runs 15 residues. In germline, CDR1 is SGHVS, CDR2 FNYEAQ. This CDR3 reads CASSGLAGNTGELFF. CDR3 DNA: TGTGCCAGCAGCGGACTAGCGGGGAACACCGGGGAGCTGTTTTTT.

DNA for the CDR3: TGCGCCAGCAGCTCCAGGGTGAACACTGAAGCTTTCTTT. It encodes CASSSRVNTEAFF. The chain links TRBV4-3 to TRBJ1-1; possibly TRBD1 for D (5 bases). V was trimmed by 5 bases and J by 0 bases, leaving 7 bases between them. The CDR3 is 13 amino acids. Germline CDR1 is LGHNA and CDR2 is YSLEER.

V is TRBV24-1 and J is TRBJ2-2, with a tentative D call TRBD1 (5 bases). Germline CDR1 is KGHDR and CDR2 is SFDVKD. V dropped 0 bases and J dropped 7 bases, with 14 bases sitting between them. There are 16 residues in the CDR3. The CDR3 sequence: CATSDLEQGLGGELFF. CDR3 nucleotide sequence: TGTGCCACCAGTGATTTGGAGCAGGGTTTAGGCGGGGAGCTGTTTTTT.

The rearrangement uses TRBV6-5 and TRBJ1-2; tentatively, D is TRBD1 (6 bases). The CDR3 is 14 amino acids. Germline lookup yields CDR1 MNHEY and CDR2 SVGAGI. Trimming removed 2 bases from V and 5 bases from J, with 12 bases in between. CDR3 sequence: CASSYGWQGYGYTF. The CDR3 DNA is TGTGCCAGCAGTTACGGGTGGCAGGGGTATGGCTACACCTTC.

The J gene is TRBJ2-7, the V gene TRBV11-2; tentative D call: TRBD1 (6 bases). There are 15 residues in the CDR3. Germline CDR1 reads SGHAT; CDR2 reads FQNNGV. V was pared by 4 bases and J by 2 bases, with 15 bases between. CDR3 nucleotides: TGTGCCAGCAGCTCGACAGGACTGCCAGCCTACGAGCAGTACTTC. Residues: CASSSTGLPAYEQYF.

This chain connects TRBV28 to TRBJ2-4; 10 positions agree with TRBD1. V trimming: 1 base; J trimming: 9 bases; junction bases outside the gene matches: 9. Germline CDR1 and CDR2: MDHEN and SYDVKM. The CDR3 spans 16 residues. The CDR3 sequence: CASSLLGQGPLRIQYF. The CDR3 DNA is TGTGCCAGCAGTTTATTGGGACAGGGGCCTCTTCGCATTCAGTACTTC.

The chain is built from TRBV2 and TRBJ1-2; no reliable D call. V was clipped by 7 bases and J by 1 base, with 13 bases between them. Germline V gene sequence: CDR1 SNHLY, CDR2 FYNNEI. The CDR3 length is 14 residues. DNA for the CDR3: TGTGCCAGCACGGCGGCAGTTATTAACTATGGCTACACCTTC. It encodes CASTAAVINYGYTF.

The V call is TRBV6-5, the J call TRBJ1-2; 7 bases are a match to TRBD1. From germline, CDR1 is MNHEY and CDR2 SVGAGI. With 2 bases clipped from V and 0 bases from J, the junction kept 3 bases outside the gene matches. The CDR3 contains 15 residues. The CDR3 DNA sequence: TGTGCCAGCAGTTACACGACAGGGACTAACTATGGCTACACCTTC. It codes for CASSYTTGTNYGYTF.

The V and J genes are TRBV7-8 and TRBJ1-2; unclear D gene. The germline V gene has CDR1 SGHVS and CDR2 FQNEAQ. The CDR3 is 14 residues long. V gave up 3 bases and J gave up 4 bases, with 12 bases separating them. In nucleotides, the CDR3 is TGTGCCAGCAGCTTGGCGGCGGGAGGCTATGGCTACACCTTC. Translation: CASSLAAGGYGYTF.